Sequencing of this TCR beta chain was carried out in a study of blood T cell repertoires in COVID-19. There are 13 residues in the CDR3. Germline lookup yields CDR1 KGHSH and CDR2 LQKENI. Trimming removed 5 bases at V and 5 bases at J, with 12 bases between. Original analysis: Reference gene primer amplification yielded estimated nucleated cell counts. Repertoires were generated with immunoSEQ multiplex PCR, while TCRdb's copy carries only in-frame clones and drops some. V and J calls and clone size are those listed in that table; D and trimming were worked out from the DNA. The repertoire includes roughly 30,000 clones, around 87% of them detected once, and 60% to 80% sits in the top ten.

Sequencing was carried out using peripheral blood. The sequence was obtained from an older man with acute or convalescent COVID-19. The chain links TRBV18 to TRBJ1-1, with no clear D. CDR3 amino acids: CASSSEPGTEAFF. The DNA for the CDR3 is TGTGCCAGCTCAAGTGAGCCGGGGACTGAAGCTTTCTTT.